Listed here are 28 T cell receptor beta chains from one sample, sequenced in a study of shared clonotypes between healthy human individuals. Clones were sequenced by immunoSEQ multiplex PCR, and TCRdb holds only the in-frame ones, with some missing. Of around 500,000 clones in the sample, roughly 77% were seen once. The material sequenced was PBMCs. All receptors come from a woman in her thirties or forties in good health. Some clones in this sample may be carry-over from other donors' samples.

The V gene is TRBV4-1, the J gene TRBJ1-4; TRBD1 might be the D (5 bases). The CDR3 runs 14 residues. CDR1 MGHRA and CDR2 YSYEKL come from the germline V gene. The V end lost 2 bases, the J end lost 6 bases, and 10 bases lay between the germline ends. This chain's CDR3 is CASSQTGLYEKLFF. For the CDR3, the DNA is TGCGCCAGCAGCCAAACGGGACTCTATGAAAAACTGTTTTTT.

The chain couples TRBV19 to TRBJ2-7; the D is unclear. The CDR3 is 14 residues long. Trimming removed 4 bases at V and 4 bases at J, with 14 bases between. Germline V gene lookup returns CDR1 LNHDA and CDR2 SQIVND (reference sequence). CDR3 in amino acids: CASSSALRRYEQYF. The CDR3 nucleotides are TGTGCCAGTAGTAGCGCCCTGAGGCGTTACGAGCAGTACTTC. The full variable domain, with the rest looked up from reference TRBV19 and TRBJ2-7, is DGGITQSPKYLFRKEGQNVTLSCEQNLNHDAMYWYRQDPGQGLRLIYYSQIVNDFQKGDIAEGYSVSREKKESFPLTVTSAQKNPTAFYLCASSSALRRYEQYFGPGTRLTVT.

CDR3 amino acids: CASSDPGREQYF. The CDR3 DNA reads TGTGCCAGCAGTGACCCAGGTCGCGAGCAGTACTTC. The genes are TRBV6-1 and TRBJ2-7, with D hard to call. The V end was cut by 3 bases, the J end by 6 bases, with 9 bases between. The CDR3 contains 12 residues. The germline gives CDR1 MNHNS, CDR2 SASEGT.

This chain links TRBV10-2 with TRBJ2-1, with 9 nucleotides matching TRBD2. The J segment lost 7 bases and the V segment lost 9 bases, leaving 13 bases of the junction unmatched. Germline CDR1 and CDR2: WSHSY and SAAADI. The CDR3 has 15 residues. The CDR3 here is CASWDGLAGDNEQFF. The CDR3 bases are TGCGCCAGTTGGGACGGGTTAGCGGGAGATAATGAGCAGTTCTTC.

The CDR3 protein is CASSAQGYQPQHF. DNA of the CDR3: TGTGCCAGCAGTGCACAGGGTTATCAGCCCCAGCATTTT. The chain uses TRBV28 and TRBJ1-5; TRBD1 might be the D (6 bases). The CDR3 runs 13 residues. Trimming took 5 bases from V and 5 from J, leaving 10 bases between them. The germline gives CDR1 MDHEN, CDR2 SYDVKM.

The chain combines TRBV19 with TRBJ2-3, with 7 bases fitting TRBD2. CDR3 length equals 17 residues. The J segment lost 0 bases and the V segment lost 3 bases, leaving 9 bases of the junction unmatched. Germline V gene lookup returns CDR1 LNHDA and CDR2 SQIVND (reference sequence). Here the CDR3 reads CASSILPSGTSTDTQYF. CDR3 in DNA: TGTGCCAGTAGTATTCTCCCTAGCGGTACTAGCACAGATACGCAGTATTTT.

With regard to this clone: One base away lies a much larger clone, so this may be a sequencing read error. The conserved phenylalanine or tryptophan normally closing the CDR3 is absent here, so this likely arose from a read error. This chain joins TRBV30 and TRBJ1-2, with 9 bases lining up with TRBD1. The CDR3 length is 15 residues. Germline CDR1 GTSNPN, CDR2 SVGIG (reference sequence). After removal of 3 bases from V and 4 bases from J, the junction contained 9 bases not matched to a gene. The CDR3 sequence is CAWSGLGQGSYGYTL. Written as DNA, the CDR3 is TGTGCCTGGAGCGGCTTGGGACAGGGTTCCTATGGCTACACCCTC.

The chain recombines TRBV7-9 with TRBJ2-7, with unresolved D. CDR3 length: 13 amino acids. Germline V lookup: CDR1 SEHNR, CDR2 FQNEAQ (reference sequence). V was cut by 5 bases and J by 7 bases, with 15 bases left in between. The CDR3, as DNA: TGTGCCAGCAGCCGAACCCCCCAGGAGGAGCAGTACTTC. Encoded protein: CASSRTPQEEQYF.

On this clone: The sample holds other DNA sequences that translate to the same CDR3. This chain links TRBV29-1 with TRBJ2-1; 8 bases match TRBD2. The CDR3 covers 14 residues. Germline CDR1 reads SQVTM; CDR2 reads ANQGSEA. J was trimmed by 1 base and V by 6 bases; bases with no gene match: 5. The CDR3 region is CSVDTSGSYNEQFF. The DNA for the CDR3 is TGCAGCGTGGATACTAGCGGATCCTACAATGAGCAGTTCTTC.

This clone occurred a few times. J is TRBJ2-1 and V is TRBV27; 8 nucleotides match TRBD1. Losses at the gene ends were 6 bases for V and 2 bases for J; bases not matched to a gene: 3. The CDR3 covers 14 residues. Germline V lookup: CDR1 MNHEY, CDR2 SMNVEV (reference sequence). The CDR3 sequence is CASSRTGTYNEQFF. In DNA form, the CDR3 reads TGTGCCAGCAGCCGGACAGGGACCTACAATGAGCAGTTCTTC.

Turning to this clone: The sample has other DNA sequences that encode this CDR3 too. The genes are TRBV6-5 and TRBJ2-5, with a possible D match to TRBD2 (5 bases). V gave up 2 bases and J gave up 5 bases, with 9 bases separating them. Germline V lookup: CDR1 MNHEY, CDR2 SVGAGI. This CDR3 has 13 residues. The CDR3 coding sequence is TGTGCCAGCAGTTACCCGGGGTCGGAGACCCAGTACTTC. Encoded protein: CASSYPGSETQYF.

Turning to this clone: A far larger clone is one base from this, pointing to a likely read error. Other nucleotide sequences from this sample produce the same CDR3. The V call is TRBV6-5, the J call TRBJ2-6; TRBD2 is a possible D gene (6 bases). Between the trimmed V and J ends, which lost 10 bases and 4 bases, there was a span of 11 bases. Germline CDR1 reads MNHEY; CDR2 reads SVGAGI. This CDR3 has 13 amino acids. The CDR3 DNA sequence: TGTGCCACCGGGAGCTCCGGGGCCAACGTCCTGACTTTC. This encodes CATGSSGANVLTF.

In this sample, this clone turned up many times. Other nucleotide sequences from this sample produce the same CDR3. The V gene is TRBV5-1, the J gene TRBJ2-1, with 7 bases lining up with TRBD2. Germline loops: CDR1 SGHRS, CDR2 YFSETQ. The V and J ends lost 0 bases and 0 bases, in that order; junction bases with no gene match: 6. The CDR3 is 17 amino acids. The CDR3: CASSLEASGSSYNEQFF. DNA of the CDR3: TGCGCCAGCAGCTTGGAGGCTAGCGGCAGCTCCTACAATGAGCAGTTCTTC. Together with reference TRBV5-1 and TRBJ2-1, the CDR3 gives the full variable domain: KAGVTQTPRYLIKTRGQQVTLSCSPISGHRSVSWYQQTPGQGLQFLFEYFSETQRNKGNFPGRFSGRQFSNSRSEMNVSTLELGDSALYLCASSLEASGSSYNEQFFGPGTRLTVL.

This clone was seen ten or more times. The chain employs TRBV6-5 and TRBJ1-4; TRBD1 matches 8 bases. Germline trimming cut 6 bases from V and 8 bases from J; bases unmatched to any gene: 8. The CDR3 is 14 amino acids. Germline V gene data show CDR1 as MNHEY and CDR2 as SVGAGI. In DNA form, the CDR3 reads TGTGCCAGCAGCCGAGGACAGGGAGGGGAAAAACTGTTTTTT. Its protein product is CASSRGQGGEKLFF.

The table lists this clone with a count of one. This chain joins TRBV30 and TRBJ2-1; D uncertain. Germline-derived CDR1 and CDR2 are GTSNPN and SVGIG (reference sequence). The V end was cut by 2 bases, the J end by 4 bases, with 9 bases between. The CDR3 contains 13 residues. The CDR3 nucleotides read TGTGCCTGGAGTACTTTAGGGTACAATGAGCAGTTCTTC. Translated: CAWSTLGYNEQFF. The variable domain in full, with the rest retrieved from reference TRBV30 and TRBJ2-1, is SQTIHQWPATLVQPVGSPLSLECTVEGTSNPNLYWYRQAAGRGLQLLFYSVGIGQISSEVPQNLSASRPQDRQFILSSKKLLLSDSGFYLCAWSTLGYNEQFFGPGTRLTVL.

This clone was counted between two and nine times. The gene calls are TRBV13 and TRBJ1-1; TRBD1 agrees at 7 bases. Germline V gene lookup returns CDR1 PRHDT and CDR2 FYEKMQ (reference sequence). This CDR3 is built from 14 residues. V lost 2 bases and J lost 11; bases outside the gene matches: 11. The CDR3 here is CASSLRQGGTGAFF. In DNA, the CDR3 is TGTGCCAGCAGCTTACGACAGGGCGGAACTGGGGCTTTCTTT.

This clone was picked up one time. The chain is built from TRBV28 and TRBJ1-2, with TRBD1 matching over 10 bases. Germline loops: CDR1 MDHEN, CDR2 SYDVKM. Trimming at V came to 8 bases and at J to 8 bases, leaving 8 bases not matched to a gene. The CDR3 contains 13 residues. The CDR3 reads CASGLTGGTGYTF. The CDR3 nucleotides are TGTGCCAGCGGACTGACAGGGGGCACGGGCTACACCTTC.

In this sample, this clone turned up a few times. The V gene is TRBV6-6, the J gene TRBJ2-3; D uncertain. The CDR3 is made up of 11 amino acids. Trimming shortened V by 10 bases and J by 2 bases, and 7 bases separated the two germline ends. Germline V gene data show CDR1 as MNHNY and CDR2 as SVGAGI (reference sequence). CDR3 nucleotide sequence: TGTGCCACCACTTACACAGATACGCAGTATTTT. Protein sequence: CATTYTDTQYF.

CDR3 in amino acids: CASSDGQGAPTRGTEAFF. The CDR3 DNA reads TGTGCCAGCAGTGACGGACAGGGAGCCCCTACAAGGGGTACTGAAGCTTTCTTT. The chain employs TRBV25-1 and TRBJ1-1, with 8 bases matching TRBD1. CDR3 size: 18 residues. With 3 bases clipped from V and 5 bases from J, the junction kept 17 bases outside the gene matches. Germline V CDR1 and CDR2: MGHDK, SYGVNS.

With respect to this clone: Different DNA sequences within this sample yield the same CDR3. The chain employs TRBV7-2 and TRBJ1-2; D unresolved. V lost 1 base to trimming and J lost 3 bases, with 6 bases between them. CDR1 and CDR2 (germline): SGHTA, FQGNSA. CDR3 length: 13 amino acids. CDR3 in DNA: TGTGCCAGCAGCTTAGGTAGGGACTATGGCTACACCTTC. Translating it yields CASSLGRDYGYTF.

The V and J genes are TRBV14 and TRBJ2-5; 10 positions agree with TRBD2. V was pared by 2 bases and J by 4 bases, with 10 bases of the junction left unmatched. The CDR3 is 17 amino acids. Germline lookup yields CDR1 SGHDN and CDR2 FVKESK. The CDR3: CASSQLASGSLGETQYF. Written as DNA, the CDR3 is TGTGCCAGCAGCCAATTGGCTAGCGGGAGTTTAGGAGAGACCCAGTACTTC.

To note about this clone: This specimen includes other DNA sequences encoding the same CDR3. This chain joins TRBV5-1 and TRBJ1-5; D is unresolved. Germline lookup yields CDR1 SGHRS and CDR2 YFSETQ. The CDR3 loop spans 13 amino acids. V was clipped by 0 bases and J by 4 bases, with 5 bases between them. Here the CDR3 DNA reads TGCGCCAGCAGCTTGGTTGGGAATCAGCCCCAGCATTTT. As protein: CASSLVGNQPQHF.

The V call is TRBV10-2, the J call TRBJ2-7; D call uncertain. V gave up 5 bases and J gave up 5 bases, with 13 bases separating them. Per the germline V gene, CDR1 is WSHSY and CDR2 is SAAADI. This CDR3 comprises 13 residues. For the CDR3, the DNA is TGCGCCAGCAGTAAACCCCCCTGGAACGAGCAGTACTTC. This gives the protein CASSKPPWNEQYF.

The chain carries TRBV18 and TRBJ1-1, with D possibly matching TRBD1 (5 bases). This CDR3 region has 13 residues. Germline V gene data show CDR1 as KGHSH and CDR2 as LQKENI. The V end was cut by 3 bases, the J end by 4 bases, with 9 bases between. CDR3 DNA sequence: TGTGCCAGCTCACCCGATCAGGGCACTGAAGCTTTCTTT. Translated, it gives CASSPDQGTEAFF.

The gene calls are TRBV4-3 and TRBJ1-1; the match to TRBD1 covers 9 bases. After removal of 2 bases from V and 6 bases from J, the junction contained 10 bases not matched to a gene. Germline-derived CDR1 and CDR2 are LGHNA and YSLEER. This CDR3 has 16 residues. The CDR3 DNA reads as TGCGCCAGCAGCCAACACCGCGGACAGGGGATCCCTGAAGCTTTCTTT. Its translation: CASSQHRGQGIPEAFF.

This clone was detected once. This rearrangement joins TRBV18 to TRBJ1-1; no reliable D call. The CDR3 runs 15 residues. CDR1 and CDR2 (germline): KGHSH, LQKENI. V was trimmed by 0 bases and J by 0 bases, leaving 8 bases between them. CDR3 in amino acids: CASSPPQRLNTEAFF. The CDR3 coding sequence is TGTGCCAGCTCACCACCACAAAGACTGAACACTGAAGCTTTCTTT. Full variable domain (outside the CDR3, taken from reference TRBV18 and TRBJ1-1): NAGVMQNPRHLVRRRGQEARLRCSPMKGHSHVYWYRQLPEEGLKFMVYLQKENIIDESGMPKERFSAEFPKEGPSILRIQQVVRGDSAAYFCASSPPQRLNTEAFFGQGTRLTVV.

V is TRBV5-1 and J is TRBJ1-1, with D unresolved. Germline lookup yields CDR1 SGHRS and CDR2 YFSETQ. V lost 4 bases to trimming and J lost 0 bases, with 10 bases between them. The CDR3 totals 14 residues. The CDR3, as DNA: TGCGCCAGCAGCCCAGCCGAGGTGAACACTGAAGCTTTCTTT. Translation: CASSPAEVNTEAFF.

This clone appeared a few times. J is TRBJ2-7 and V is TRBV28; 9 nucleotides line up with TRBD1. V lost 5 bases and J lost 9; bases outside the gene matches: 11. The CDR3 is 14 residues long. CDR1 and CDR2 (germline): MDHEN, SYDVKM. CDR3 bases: TGTGCCAGCAGTATCATTACAGGGGGCGCGGTGCAGTACTTC. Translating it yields CASSIITGGAVQYF.